In its sample, the clone carrying this TCR beta chain was seen a few times. The CDR3 is 13 residues long. CDR1 is SNHLY, CDR2 FYNNEI, per germline. Trimming shortened V by 6 bases and J by 1 base, and 9 bases separated the two germline ends. This entry is derived from a study of glioma-infiltrating T cells after dendritic cell vaccination. Overall study context: Autologous tumor lysate was loaded overnight onto monocyte-derived dendritic cells grown seven days with IL-4 and GM-CSF. Patients received three intradermal dendritic cell vaccine injections at biweekly intervals.

Primers: 60 V beta forward and 13 J beta reverse. The table came from immunoSEQ multiplex PCR; TCRdb's copy has only in-frame clones and leaves some out. Seen here are tens of thousands of clones, roughly 80% observed once, and the top ten hold about a sixth. Time point here: after dendritic cell vaccination, including at tumor progression/relapse. The sequence was obtained from a human donor with glioblastoma. V usage is TRBV2 and J usage is TRBJ1-2; unclear D gene. Sequenced here: blood, sampled after dendritic cell vaccination. This chain's CDR3 is CASSFSVNYGYTF. Written as DNA, the CDR3 is TGTGCCAGCAGCTTCAGCGTTAACTATGGCTACACCTTC.